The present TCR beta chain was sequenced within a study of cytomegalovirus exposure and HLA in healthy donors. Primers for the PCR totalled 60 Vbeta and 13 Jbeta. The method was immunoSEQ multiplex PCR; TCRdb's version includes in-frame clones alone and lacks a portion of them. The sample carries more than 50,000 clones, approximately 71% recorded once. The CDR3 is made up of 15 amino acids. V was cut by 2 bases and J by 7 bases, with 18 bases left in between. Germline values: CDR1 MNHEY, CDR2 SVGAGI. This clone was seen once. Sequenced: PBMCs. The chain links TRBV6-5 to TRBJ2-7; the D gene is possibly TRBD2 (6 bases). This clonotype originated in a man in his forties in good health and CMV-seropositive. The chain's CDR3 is CASSYGGREKGEQYF. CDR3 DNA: TGTGCCAGCAGTTACGGGGGACGGGAGAAAGGAGAGCAGTACTTC.